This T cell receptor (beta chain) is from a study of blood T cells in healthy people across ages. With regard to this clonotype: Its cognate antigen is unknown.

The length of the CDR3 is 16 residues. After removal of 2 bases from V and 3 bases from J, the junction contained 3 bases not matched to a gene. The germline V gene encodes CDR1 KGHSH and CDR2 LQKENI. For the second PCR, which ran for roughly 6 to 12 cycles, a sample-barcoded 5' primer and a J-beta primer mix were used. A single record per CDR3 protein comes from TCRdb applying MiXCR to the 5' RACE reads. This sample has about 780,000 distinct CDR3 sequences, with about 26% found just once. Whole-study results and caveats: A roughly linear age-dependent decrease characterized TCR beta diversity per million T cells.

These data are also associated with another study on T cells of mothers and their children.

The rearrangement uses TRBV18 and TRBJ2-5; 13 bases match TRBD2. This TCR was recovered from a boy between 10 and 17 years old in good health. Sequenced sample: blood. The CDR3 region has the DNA TGTGCCAGCTCACCAGCAGGACTAGCGGGGGAAGAGACCCAGTACTTC. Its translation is CASSPAGLAGEETQYF.